These T cell receptor beta chains were read from a single sample in a study of T cell changes during pregnancy in multiple sclerosis. Sequenced by immunoSEQ multiplex PCR; TCRdb stores in-frame clones only, minus some. The sample lists roughly 120,000 clones; roughly nine tenths were seen once. Material: peripheral blood, obtained in the third trimester of pregnancy. Receptors originate from a female donor with multiple sclerosis, enrolled in a pregnancy study. The CDR3 runs from the conserved cysteine through the conserved F or W. A D gene is named only where the DNA matches it firmly. The size of a clone is reported for some rows only, either as once, few or many, or as a class for expanded clones.

TRBV27	.	TRBJ2-7	TRBD2	CASKTPGGGSYEQYF	TGTGCCAGCAAGACTCCGGGAGGGGGATCCTACGAGCAGTACTTC
TRBV2	.	TRBJ2-3	.	CASIGRSWADTQYF	TGTGCCAGCATTGGCAGGTCTTGGGCAGATACGCAGTATTTT
TRBV30	.	TRBJ1-6	TRBD1	CALTGGSLNSPLHF	TGTGCCTTGACAGGGGGTAGCCTTAATTCACCCCTCCACTTT
TRBV18	.	TRBJ2-1	TRBD1	CASSPLGQGNDNEQFF	TGTGCCAGCTCACCCTTGGGACAGGGGAACGACAATGAGCAGTTCTTC
TRBV7-9	.	TRBJ2-5	TRBD2	CASSPGLAQETQYF	TGTGCCAGCAGCCCTGGACTAGCCCAAGAGACCCAGTACTTC
TRBV7-6	few	TRBJ1-6	TRBD1	CASSSTGYGSPLHF	TGTGCCAGCAGCTCGACAGGGTACGGCTCACCCCTCCACTTT
TRBV5-1	.	TRBJ2-7	TRBD1	CASRRDRGSAEQYF	TGCGCCAGCAGACGGGACAGGGGGTCCGCCGAGCAGTACTTC
TRBV13	.	TRBJ1-4	.	CASSSRATNEKLFF	TGTGCCAGCAGCTCTCGAGCAACTAATGAAAAACTGTTTTTT
TRBV7-9	.	TRBJ1-4	.	CASSLAMGSPNEKLFF	TGTGCCAGCAGCTTAGCGATGGGCAGCCCTAATGAAAAACTGTTTTTT
TRBV5-1	.	TRBJ1-4	.	CASTDRLGGDEKLFF	TGCGCCAGCACCGACAGACTAGGCGGTGATGAAAAACTGTTTTTT
TRBV2	.	TRBJ2-5	TRBD1	CAARFSGTAQTQYF	TGTGCCGCCCGCTTTTCAGGGACAGCTCAGACCCAGTACTTC
TRBV4-1	.	TRBJ1-1	.	CASSRASQGPNTEAFF	TGCGCCAGCAGCCGTGCCTCACAGGGCCCGAACACTGAAGCTTTCTTT
TRBV6-1	.	TRBJ2-7	TRBD1	CASTNAGGSNEQYF	TGTGCCAGTACTAACGCAGGGGGATCAAACGAGCAGTACTTC
TRBV9	.	TRBJ2-7	TRBD2	CASSSRGGTSGVDEQYF	TGTGCCAGCAGCTCACGGGGGGGGACTAGCGGGGTTGACGAGCAGTACTTC
TRBV11-2	once	TRBJ1-2	.	CASSLRPGYGYTF	TGTGCCAGCAGCCTTCGGCCAGGCTATGGCTACACCTTC
TRBV5-4	.	TRBJ2-3	TRBD2	CAGQSGTSGTDTQYF	TGTGCCGGCCAGTCCGGGACTAGCGGGACAGATACGCAGTATTTT
TRBV28	once	TRBJ1-2	TRBD1	CASIDSGQGALGYTF	TGTGCCAGCATAGATTCGGGACAGGGGGCGCTTGGCTACACCTTC
TRBV6-5	once	TRBJ2-2	.	CASRPASENTGELFF	TGTGCCAGCAGGCCAGCTAGCGAAAACACCGGGGAGCTGTTTTTT
TRBV28	.	TRBJ2-2	TRBD2	CASSFGGLAGGRTGELFF	TGTGCCAGCAGTTTCGGGGGCCTAGCGGGAGGTCGCACCGGGGAGCTGTTTTTT
TRBV4-1	.	TRBJ2-3	TRBD2	CASSQDQRGGDTQYF	TGCGCCAGCAGCCAAGATCAGCGGGGTGGAGATACGCAGTATTTT
TRBV30	few	TRBJ1-5	.	CAWSTGYNQPQHF	TGTGCCTGGAGTACAGGGTACAATCAGCCCCAGCATTTT
TRBV5-1	.	TRBJ2-1	TRBD1	CASSILDRVKGNEQFF	TGCGCCAGCAGCATCCTGGACAGGGTAAAGGGGAATGAGCAGTTCTTC
TRBV30	few	TRBJ1-1	.	CAWKRNSLNTEAFF	TGTGCCTGGAAAAGGAACAGCCTGAACACTGAAGCTTTCTTT
TRBV5-1	.	TRBJ2-2	.	CASSLDSANTGELFF	TGCGCCAGCAGCTTGGACAGTGCGAACACCGGGGAGCTGTTTTTT
TRBV19	.	TRBJ2-7	TRBD2	CASSKSGTSGRYEQYF	TGTGCCAGTAGTAAATCCGGGACTAGCGGGAGATACGAGCAGTACTTC
TRBV5-4	.	TRBJ1-2	.	CASSLDRAYGYTF	TGTGCCAGCAGCTTGGACAGGGCCTATGGCTACACCTTC
TRBV6-4	.	TRBJ2-1	.	CASSRSGFYNEQFF	TGTGCCAGCAGTCGGAGCGGGTTTTACAATGAGCAGTTCTTC
TRBV19	.	TRBJ1-5	.	CASRKGQYSNQPQHF	TGTGCCAGTAGAAAAGGACAGTATAGCAATCAGCCCCAGCATTTT
TRBV4-1	few	TRBJ1-6	.	CASSPGVMNSPLHF	TGCGCCAGCAGCCCAGGGGTTATGAATTCACCCCTCCACTTT
TRBV5-1	.	TRBJ2-4	TRBD1	CASSFGRTGGDIQYF	TGCGCCAGCAGCTTTGGGCGGACAGGGGGCGACATTCAGTACTTC
TRBV5-8	.	TRBJ2-7	.	CASSVHRVRSYEQYF	TGTGCCAGCAGCGTGCACAGGGTCCGCTCCTACGAGCAGTACTTC
TRBV19	.	TRBJ2-5	TRBD1	CASSTNRGTVKETQYF	TGTGCCAGTAGTACCAACCGAGGGACAGTGAAAGAGACCCAGTACTTC
TRBV2	.	TRBJ2-5	.	CASRLEETQYF	TGTGCCAGCAGACTAGAAGAGACCCAGTACTTC
TRBV6-1	.	TRBJ1-5	.	CASSGLPEMPQHF	TGTGCCAGCAGCGGACTGCCTGAGATGCCCCAGCATTTT
TRBV6-4	.	TRBJ1-5	TRBD1	CASGGGWARTGQPQHF	TGTGCCAGCGGAGGGGGCTGGGCCCGGACGGGACAGCCCCAGCATTTT
TRBV6-5	.	TRBJ2-2	.	CASTSSGELFF	TGTGCCAGCACCTCTTCCGGGGAGCTGTTTTTT
TRBV28	.	TRBJ1-2	.	CASSFQARGVYGYTF	TGTGCCAGCAGTTTCCAGGCCCGGGGGGTTTATGGCTACACCTTC
TRBV30	.	TRBJ1-4	TRBD1	CAWGQGGDEKLFF	TGTGCCTGGGGACAGGGAGGTGATGAAAAACTGTTTTTT
TRBV5-1	.	TRBJ2-3	.	CASSRGTASDTQYF	TGCGCCAGCAGCCGCGGGACAGCGTCAGATACGCAGTATTTT
TRBV5-1	.	TRBJ2-7	TRBD2	CASSPGLAGVGHEQYF	TGCGCCAGCAGCCCTGGACTAGCGGGAGTCGGGCACGAGCAGTACTTC
TRBV9	.	TRBJ2-1	TRBD1	CASSVQGETYNEQFF	TGTGCCAGCAGCGTACAGGGGGAGACCTACAATGAGCAGTTCTTC
TRBV2	once	TRBJ2-2	.	CASSEAGARLTGELFF	TGTGCCAGCAGTGAGGCGGGGGCGCGATTAACCGGGGAGCTGTTTTTT
TRBV11-2	.	TRBJ1-2	TRBD1	CASSLAPGGNYGYTF	TGTGCCAGCAGCTTAGCACCAGGGGGCAACTATGGCTACACCTTC
TRBV10-3	.	TRBJ1-2	.	CAISGNPYEGYTF	TGTGCCATCAGCGGGAATCCCTATGAGGGCTACACCTTC
TRBV27	.	TRBJ2-5	.	CASSFTLQETQYF	TGTGCCAGCAGTTTCACTCTCCAAGAGACCCAGTACTTC
TRBV5-4	.	TRBJ2-1	TRBD1	CASSLSRTGMNEQFF	TGTGCCAGCAGCTTGTCCCGGACAGGGATGAATGAGCAGTTCTTC
TRBV28	.	TRBJ2-2	.	CASSGGTGTGELFF	TGTGCCAGCAGTGGAGGGACCGGCACCGGGGAGCTGTTTTTT
TRBV5-6	.	TRBJ1-5	.	CASSLYGGLYSNQPQHF	TGTGCCAGCAGCTTGTACGGTGGGCTGTATAGCAATCAGCCCCAGCATTTT
TRBV9	.	TRBJ1-5	TRBD1	CASSAGTGNQPQHF	TGTGCCAGCAGCGCCGGGACAGGGAATCAGCCCCAGCATTTT
TRBV29-1	.	TRBJ2-7	TRBD2	CSVTGLAGVSYEQYF	TGCAGCGTAACCGGACTAGCGGGGGTCTCCTACGAGCAGTACTTC
TRBV30	.	TRBJ2-4	TRBD2	CAWIFSGKGKNIQYF	TGTGCCTGGATTTTTAGCGGGAAAGGCAAAAACATTCAGTACTTC
TRBV9	.	TRBJ2-1	.	CASSDPPGDEQFF	TGTGCCAGCAGCGACCCCCCGGGAGATGAGCAGTTCTTC